The T cell receptor (beta chain) described here comes from a study of blood T cell repertoires in COVID-19. Sequencing was performed with immunoSEQ multiplex PCR; in TCRdb, only in-frame clones are kept and a portion is missing. This sample has about 140,000 clones, with roughly 80% found just once. The germline gives CDR1 SGHNT, CDR2 YYREEE (reference sequence). V lost 0 bases, J lost 7 bases, and 14 bases lay in between. The CDR3 runs 15 residues. The chain is built from TRBV5-4 and TRBJ2-1; weak D call: TRBD1 (5 bases). This TCR was recovered from a human donor in a cohort sampled during active COVID-19. The sequenced sample consisted of peripheral blood. CDR3 nucleotide sequence: TGTGCCAGCAGCTTGGGTGATACAGGTGGGAATGAGCAGTTCTTC. Its protein is CASSLGDTGGNEQFF.